This TCR beta chain was sequenced in a study of PD-1 blockade in classical Hodgkin lymphoma. Libraries were prepared by immunoSEQ multiplex PCR; TCRdb keeps only in-frame clonotypes and omits some of them. The sample lists about 14,000 clones, roughly 86% occurring once. In germline, CDR1 is MNHEY, CDR2 SVGAGI. The CDR3 is 15 residues long. V was pared by 6 bases and J by 4 bases, with 16 bases between. Each patient experienced a relapse that followed autologous stem cell transplantation, and brentuximab vedotin exposure varied. The chain couples TRBV6-5 to TRBJ1-5, with D possibly TRBD1 on 5 matching bases. This clonotype was sampled from a human donor with classical Hodgkin lymphoma. Material: peripheral blood mononuclear cells (PBMCs), obtained at baseline. The CDR3 loop is CASRRGRSRNQPQHF. The CDR3 DNA is TGTGCCAGCAGGCGGGGCCGCTCAAGGAATCAGCCCCAGCATTTT.